This entry describes one T cell receptor (beta chain). Its antigen is unidentified. In the study's own analysis: Lowest detectable productive clonotype frequency was 2.59 x 10-5. Libraries were prepared by immunoSEQ multiplex PCR; TCRdb keeps only in-frame clonotypes and omits some of them. From that table come the V and J calls and clone size; the DNA was used to work out D and trimming. The sample records about 30,000 clones, around 82% being singletons. CDR1 and CDR2 (germline): LGHNA, YNFKEQ. V dropped 0 bases and J dropped 4 bases, with 12 bases sitting between them. CDR3 length: 15 residues. This specimen comes from a study of STAT5B mutations in CD4+ large granular lymphocyte leukemia. Notes on the study in general: Top patient clones used TRBV06 genes more often: 8/27 versus 2/35 in controls. The CD4+ versus CD8+ T-LGLL clonality difference may reflect limited sample size.

The specimen was CD4+ T cells from blood buffy coats. This receptor was identified in a human donor in good health. The chain has TRBV4-2 and TRBJ1-2; D is possibly TRBD1 (5 bases). CDR3 nucleotides: TGTGCCAGCAGCCAAGATGGATCTAGGGGCTATGGCTACACCTTC. Translation gives CASSQDGSRGYGYTF.